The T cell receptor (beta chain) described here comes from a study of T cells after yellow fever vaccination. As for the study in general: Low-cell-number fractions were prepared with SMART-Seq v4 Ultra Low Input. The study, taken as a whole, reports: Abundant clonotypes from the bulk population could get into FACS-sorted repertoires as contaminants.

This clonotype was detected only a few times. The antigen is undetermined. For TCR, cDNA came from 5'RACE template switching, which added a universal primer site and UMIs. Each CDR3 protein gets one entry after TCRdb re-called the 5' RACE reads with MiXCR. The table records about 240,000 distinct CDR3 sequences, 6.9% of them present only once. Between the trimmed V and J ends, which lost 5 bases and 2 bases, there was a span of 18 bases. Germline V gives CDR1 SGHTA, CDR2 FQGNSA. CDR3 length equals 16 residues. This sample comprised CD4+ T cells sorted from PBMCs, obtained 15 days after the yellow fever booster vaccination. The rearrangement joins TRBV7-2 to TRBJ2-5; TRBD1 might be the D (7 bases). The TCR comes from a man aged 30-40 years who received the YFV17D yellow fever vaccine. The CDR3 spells CASSQRGREGQETQYF. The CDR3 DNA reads TGTGCCAGCAGCCAGAGGGGGCGGGAAGGACAAGAGACCCAGTACTTC.